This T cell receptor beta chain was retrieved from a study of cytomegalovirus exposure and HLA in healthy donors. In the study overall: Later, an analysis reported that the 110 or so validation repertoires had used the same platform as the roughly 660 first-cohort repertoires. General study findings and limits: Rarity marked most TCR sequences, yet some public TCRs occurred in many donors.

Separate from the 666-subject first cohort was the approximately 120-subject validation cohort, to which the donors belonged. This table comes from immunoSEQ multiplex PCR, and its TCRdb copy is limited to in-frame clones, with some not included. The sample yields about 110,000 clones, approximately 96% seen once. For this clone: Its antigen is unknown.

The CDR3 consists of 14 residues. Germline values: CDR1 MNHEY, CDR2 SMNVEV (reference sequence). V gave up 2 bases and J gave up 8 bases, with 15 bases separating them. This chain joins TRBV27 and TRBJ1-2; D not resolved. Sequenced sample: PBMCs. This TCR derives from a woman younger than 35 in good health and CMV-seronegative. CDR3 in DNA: TGTGCCAGCAGTTTAATCCCAGCTACGGGAGGCTACACCTTC. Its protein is CASSLIPATGGYTF.